This record concerns one TCR beta chain sequence. Antigen specificity is unknown. The data stem from a study of T cell repertoires in cytomegalovirus infection. Across the whole study: Indications came from public TCR beta signatures; they pointed to CMV infection and to a matching HLA type. Whole-study findings and limits: The response measured ex vivo was dominated by TCR beta clonotypes (HLA-C-restricted and CMV-specific). Cumulative frequency of public TCR beta families picked out carriers of CMV plus the relevant HLA.

The germline CDR1 and CDR2 sequences are KGHDR and SFDVKD. The germline V and J ends were trimmed by 3 bases and 6 bases, with 16 bases remaining between them. The CDR3 spans 16 residues. TCRdb re-called the reads through MiXCR, storing one row per CDR3 protein. The sample lists some 350,000 distinct CDR3 sequences; around a sixth were seen once. The chain couples TRBV24-1 to TRBJ2-2; a weak D match, TRBD1 (5 bases). The TCR originated in a human donor in good health (CMV status not recorded). Some clones in this sample may be carry-over from other donors' samples. Sequenced material: PBMCs. CDR3 protein: CATSDPKDSFPGELFF. In nucleotides, the CDR3 is TGTGCCACCAGTGATCCGAAAGACAGTTTCCCCGGGGAGCTGTTTTTT.